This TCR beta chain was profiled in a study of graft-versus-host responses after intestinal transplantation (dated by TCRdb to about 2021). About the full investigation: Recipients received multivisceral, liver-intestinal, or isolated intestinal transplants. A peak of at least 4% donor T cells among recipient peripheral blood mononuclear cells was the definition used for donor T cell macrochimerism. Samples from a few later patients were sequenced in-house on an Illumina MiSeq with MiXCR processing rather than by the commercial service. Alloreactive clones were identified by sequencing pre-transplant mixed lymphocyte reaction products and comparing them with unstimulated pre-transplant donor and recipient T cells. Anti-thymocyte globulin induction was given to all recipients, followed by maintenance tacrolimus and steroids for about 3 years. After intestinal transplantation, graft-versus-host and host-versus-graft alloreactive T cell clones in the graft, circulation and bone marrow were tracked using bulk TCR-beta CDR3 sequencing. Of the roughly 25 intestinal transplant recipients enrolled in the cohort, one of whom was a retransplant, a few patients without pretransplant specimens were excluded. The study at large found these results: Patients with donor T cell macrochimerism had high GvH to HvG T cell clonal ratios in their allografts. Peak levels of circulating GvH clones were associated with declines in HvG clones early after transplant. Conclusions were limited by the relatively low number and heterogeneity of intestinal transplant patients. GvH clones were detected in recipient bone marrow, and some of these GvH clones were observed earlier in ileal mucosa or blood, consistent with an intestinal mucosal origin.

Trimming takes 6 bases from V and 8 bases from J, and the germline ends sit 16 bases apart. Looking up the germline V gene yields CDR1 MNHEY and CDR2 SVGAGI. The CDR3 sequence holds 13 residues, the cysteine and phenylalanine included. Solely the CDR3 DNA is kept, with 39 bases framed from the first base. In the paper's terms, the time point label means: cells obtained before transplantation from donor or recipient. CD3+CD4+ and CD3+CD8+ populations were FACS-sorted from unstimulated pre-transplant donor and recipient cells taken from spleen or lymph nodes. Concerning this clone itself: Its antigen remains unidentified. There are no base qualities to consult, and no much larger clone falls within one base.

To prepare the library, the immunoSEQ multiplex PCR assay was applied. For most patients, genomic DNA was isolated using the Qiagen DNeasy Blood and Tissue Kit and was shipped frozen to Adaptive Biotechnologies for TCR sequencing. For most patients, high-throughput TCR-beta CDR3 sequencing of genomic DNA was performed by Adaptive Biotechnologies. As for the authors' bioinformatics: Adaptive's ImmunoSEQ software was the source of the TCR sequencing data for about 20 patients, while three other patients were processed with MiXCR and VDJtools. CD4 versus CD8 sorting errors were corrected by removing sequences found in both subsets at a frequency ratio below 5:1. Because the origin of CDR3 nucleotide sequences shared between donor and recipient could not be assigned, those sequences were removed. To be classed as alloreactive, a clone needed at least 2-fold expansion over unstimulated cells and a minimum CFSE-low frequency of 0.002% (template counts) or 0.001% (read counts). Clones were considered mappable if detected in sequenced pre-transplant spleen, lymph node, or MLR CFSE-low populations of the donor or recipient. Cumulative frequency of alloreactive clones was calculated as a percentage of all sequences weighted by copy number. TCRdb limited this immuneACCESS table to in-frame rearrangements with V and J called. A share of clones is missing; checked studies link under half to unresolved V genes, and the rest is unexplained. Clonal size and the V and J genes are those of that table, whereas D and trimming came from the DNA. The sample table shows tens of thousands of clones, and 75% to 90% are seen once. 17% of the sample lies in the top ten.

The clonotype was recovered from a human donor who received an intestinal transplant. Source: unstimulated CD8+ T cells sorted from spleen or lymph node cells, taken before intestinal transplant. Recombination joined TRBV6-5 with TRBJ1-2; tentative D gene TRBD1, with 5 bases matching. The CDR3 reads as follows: CASRPPGGGGYTF. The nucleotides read TGTGCCAGCAGACCGCCGGGGGGAGGCGGCTACACCTTC.